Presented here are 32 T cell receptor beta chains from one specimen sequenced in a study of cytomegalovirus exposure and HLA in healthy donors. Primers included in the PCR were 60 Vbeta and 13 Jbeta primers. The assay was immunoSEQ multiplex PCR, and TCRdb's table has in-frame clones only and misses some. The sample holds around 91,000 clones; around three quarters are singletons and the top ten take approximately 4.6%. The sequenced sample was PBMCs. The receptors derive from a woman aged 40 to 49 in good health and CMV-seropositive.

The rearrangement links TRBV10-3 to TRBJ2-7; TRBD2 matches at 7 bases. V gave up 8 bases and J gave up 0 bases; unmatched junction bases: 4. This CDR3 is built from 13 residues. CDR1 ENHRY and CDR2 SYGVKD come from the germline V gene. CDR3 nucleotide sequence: TGTGCCATCGGCAGGACTAGCTCCTACGAGCAGTACTTC. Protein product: CAIGRTSSYEQYF.

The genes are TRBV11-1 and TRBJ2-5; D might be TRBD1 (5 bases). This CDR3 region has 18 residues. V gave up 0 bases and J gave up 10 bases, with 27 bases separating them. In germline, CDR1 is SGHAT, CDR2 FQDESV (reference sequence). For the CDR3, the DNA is TGTGCCAGCAGCTTAGCCAAACGGCGAGACAGTGACAATAAGGGCCAGTACTTC. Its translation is CASSLAKRRDSDNKGQYF.

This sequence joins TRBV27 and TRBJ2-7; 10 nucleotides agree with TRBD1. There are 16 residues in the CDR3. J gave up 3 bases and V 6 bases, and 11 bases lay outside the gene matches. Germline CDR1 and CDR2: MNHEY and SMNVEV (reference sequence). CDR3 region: CASRKRTGTGDYEQYF. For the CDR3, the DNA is TGTGCCAGCAGAAAAAGAACCGGGACAGGGGACTACGAGCAGTACTTC.

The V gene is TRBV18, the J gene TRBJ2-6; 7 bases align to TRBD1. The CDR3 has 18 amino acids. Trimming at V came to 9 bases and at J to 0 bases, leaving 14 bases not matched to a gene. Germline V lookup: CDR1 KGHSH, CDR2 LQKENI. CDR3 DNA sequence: TGTGCCAGACCGAGACAGGGTAGCGAATTCTCTGGGGCCAACGTCCTGACTTTC. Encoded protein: CARPRQGSEFSGANVLTF.

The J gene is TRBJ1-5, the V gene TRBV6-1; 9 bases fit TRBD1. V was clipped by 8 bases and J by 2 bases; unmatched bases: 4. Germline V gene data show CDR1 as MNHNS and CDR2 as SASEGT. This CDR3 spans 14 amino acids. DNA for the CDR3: TGTGCCAGCGTGAGGACAGGGGGCAATCAGCCCCAGCATTTT. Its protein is CASVRTGGNQPQHF.

The CDR3 region is CASSQGLAEYNEQFF. Here the CDR3 DNA reads TGTGCCAGCAGCCAGGGACTAGCAGAATACAATGAGCAGTTCTTC. The chain has TRBV7-9 and TRBJ2-1; 9 nucleotides line up with TRBD2. The trim removed 5 bases at V and 4 bases at J, leaving 6 bases unmatched. The CDR3 length is 15 residues. Germline assignment: CDR1 SEHNR and CDR2 FQNEAQ (reference sequence).

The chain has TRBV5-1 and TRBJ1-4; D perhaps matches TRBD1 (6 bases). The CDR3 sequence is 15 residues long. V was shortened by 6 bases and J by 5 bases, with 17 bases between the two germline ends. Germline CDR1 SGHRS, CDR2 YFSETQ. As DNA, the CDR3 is TGCGCCAGCACTCCAGAAGCGGGGGCGAATGAAAAACTGTTTTTT. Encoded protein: CASTPEAGANEKLFF. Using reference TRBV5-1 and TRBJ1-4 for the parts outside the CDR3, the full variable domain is KAGVTQTPRYLIKTRGQQVTLSCSPISGHRSVSWYQQTPGQGLQFLFEYFSETQRNKGNFPGRFSGRQFSNSRSEMNVSTLELGDSALYLCASTPEAGANEKLFFGSGTQLSVL.

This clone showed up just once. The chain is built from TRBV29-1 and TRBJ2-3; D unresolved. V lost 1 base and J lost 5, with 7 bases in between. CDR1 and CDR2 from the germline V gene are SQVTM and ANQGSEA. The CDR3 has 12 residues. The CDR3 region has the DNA TGCAGCGTTGAAGGTATGAGAGATACGCAGTATTTT. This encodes CSVEGMRDTQYF.

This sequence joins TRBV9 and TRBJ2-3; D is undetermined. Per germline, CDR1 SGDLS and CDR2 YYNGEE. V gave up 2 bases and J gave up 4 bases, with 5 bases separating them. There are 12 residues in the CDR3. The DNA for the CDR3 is TGTGCCAGCAGCGTTGGAGCAGATACGCAGTATTTT. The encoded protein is CASSVGADTQYF.

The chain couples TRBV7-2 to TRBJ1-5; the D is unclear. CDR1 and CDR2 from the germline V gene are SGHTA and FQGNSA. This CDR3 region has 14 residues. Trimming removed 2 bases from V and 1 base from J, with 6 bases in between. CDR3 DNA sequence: TGTGCCAGCAGCTTAAGGGAGAGCAATCAGCCCCAGCATTTT. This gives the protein CASSLRESNQPQHF.

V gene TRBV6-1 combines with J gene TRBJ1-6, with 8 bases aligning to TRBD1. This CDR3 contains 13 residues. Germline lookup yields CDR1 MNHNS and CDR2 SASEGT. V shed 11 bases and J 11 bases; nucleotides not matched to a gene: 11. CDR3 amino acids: CAGSQGAVPPLHF. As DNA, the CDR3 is TGTGCCGGAAGTCAGGGGGCGGTTCCACCCCTCCACTTT.

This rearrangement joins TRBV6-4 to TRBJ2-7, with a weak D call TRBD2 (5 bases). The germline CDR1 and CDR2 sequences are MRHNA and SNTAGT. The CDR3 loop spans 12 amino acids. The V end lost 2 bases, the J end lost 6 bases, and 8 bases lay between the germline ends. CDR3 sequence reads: CASSDGRGEQYF. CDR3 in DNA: TGTGCCAGCAGTGACGGCCGGGGCGAGCAGTACTTC.

The CDR3 spells CASSQGQGMETQYF. The CDR3 region has the DNA TGCGCCAGCAGCCAAGGACAGGGTATGGAGACCCAGTACTTC. V and J are TRBV4-1 and TRBJ2-5; 7 nucleotides line up with TRBD1. The germline CDR1 and CDR2 sequences are MGHRA and YSYEKL. Losses at the gene ends were 1 base for V and 5 bases for J; bases not matched to a gene: 4. The length of the CDR3 is 14 residues.

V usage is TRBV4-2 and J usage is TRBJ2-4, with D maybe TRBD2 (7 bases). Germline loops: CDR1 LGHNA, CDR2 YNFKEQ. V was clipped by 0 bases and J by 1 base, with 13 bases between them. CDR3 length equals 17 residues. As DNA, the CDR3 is TGTGCCAGCAGCCAAGAACTAGGGGGAGGGGCCAAAAACATTCAGTACTTC. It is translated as CASSQELGGGAKNIQYF.

The CDR3: CASSLNSGLQETQYF. CDR3 DNA sequence: TGTGCCAGCAGCCTGAATAGCGGGCTCCAAGAGACCCAGTACTTC. The rearrangement uses TRBV7-2 and TRBJ2-5; 7 bases agree with TRBD2. V shed 5 bases and J 1 base; nucleotides not matched to a gene: 7. Germline assignment: CDR1 SGHTA and CDR2 FQGNSA. The CDR3 length is 15 residues.

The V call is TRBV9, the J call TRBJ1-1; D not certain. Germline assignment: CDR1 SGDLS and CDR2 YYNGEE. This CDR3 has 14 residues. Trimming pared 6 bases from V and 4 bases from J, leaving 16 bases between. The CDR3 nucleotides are TGTGCCAGCACTCGGGAGGGAGGAGGCACTGAAGCTTTCTTT. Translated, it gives CASTREGGGTEAFF.

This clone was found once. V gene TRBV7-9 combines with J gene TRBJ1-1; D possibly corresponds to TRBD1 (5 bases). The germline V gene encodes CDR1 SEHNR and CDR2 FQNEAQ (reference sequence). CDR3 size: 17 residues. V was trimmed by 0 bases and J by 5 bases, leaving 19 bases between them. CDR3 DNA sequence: TGTGCCAGCAGCTTAGCGCTGGGGTTATCACGGGGGACTGAAGCTTTCTTT. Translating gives CASSLALGLSRGTEAFF.

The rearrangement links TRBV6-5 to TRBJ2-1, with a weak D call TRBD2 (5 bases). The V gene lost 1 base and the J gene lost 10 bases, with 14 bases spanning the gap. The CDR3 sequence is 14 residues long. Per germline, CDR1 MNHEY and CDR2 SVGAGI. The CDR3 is CASSYYGPRAEQFF. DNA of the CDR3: TGTGCCAGCAGTTACTATGGACCGCGGGCGGAGCAGTTCTTC.

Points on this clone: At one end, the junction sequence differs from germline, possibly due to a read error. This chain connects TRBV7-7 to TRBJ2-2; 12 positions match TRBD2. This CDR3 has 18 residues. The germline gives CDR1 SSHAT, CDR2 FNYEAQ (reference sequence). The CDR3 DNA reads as TGTGCTAGCAGCTTCACCCTAGCGGGAGGGCCATTCTCCGGGGAGCTGTTTTTT. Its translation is CASSFTLAGGPFSGELFF.

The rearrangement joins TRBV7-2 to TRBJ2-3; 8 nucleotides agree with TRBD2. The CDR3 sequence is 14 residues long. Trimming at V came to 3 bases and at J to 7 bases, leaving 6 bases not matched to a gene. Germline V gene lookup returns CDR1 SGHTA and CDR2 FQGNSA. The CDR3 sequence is CASSLGLVVHTQYF. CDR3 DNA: TGTGCCAGCAGCTTGGGACTAGTCGTGCATACGCAGTATTTT.

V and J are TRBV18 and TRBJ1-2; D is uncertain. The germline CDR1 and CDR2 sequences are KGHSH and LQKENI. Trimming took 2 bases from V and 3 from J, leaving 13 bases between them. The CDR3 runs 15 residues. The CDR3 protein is CASSPGPALDYGYTF. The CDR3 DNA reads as TGTGCCAGCTCACCAGGGCCAGCCTTGGACTATGGCTACACCTTC.

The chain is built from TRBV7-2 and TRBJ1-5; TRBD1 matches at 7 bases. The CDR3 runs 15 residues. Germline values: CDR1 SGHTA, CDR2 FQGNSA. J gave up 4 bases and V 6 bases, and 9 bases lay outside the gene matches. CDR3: CASSSQSGGNQPQHF. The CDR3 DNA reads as TGTGCCAGCAGTTCCCAATCAGGGGGGAATCAGCCCCAGCATTTT. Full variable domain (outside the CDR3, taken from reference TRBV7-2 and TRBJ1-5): GAGVSQSPSNKVTEKGKDVELRCDPISGHTALYWYRQSLGQGLEFLIYFQGNSAPDKSGLPSDRFSAERTGGSVSTLTIQRTQQEDSAVYLCASSSQSGGNQPQHFGDGTRLSIL.

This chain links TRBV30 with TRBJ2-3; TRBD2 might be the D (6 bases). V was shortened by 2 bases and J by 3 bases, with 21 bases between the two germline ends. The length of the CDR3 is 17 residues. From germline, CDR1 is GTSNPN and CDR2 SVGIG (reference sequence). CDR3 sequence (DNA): TGTGCCTGGAGTTTTACCGGGACTCCTGGGCGGACAGATACGCAGTATTTT. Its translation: CAWSFTGTPGRTDTQYF.

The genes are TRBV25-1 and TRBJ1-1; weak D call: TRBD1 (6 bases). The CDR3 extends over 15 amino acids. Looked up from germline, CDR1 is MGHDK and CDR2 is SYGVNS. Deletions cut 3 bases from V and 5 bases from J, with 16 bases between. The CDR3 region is CASSDRGSGETEAFF. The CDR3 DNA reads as TGTGCCAGCAGTGATAGGGGGTCAGGGGAGACTGAAGCTTTCTTT.

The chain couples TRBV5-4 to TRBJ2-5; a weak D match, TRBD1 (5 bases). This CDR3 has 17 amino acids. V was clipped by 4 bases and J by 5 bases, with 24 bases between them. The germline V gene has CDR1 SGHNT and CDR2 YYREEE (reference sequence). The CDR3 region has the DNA TGTGCCAGCAGCCACACTACAGGCTCCTCGTTGGAGGAGACCCAGTACTTC. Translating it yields CASSHTTGSSLEETQYF. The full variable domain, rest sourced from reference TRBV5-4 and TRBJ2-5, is ETGVTQSPTHLIKTRGQQVTLRCSSQSGHNTVSWYQQALGQGPQFIFQYYREEENGRGNFPPRFSGLQFPNYSSELNVNALELDDSALYLCASSHTTGSSLEETQYFGPGTRLLVL.

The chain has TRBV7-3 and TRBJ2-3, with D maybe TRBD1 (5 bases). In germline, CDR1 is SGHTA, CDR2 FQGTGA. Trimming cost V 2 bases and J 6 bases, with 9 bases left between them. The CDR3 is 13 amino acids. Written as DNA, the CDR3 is TGTGCCAGCAGCTTAGGGGCAGAGGATACGCAGTATTTT. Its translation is CASSLGAEDTQYF.

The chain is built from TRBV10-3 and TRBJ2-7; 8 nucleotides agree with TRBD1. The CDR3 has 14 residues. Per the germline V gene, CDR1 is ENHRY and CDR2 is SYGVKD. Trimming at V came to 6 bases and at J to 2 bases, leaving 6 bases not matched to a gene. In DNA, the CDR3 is TGTGCCATCAGGGACAGGGAGAGGGCCTACGAGCAGTACTTC. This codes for CAIRDRERAYEQYF.

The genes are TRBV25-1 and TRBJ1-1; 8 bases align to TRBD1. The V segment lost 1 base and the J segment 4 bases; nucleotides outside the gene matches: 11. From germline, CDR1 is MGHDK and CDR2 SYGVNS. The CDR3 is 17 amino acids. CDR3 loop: CASSESSWNRGTTEAFF. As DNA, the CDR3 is TGTGCCAGCAGTGAATCAAGTTGGAACAGGGGGACCACTGAAGCTTTCTTT.

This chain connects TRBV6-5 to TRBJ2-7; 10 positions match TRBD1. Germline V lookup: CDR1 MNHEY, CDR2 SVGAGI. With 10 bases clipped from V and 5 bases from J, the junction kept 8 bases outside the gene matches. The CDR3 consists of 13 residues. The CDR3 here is CATRGTGDDEQYF. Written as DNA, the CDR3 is TGTGCCACCCGGGGGACAGGGGACGACGAGCAGTACTTC.

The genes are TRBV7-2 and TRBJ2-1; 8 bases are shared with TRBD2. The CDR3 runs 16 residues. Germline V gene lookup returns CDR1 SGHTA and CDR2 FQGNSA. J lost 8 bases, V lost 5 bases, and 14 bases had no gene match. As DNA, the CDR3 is TGTGCCAGCAGCCTTCGACTGACGGGGGGGGGTGATGAGCAGTTCTTC. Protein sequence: CASSLRLTGGGDEQFF.

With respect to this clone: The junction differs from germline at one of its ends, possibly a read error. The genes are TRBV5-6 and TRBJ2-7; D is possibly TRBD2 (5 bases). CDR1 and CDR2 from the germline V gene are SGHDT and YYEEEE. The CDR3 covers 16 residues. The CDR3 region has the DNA TGTGCCAGCAGCCTCTCAGCCAGGACTGAGTCCTACGGGCAGTACTTC. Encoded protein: CASSLSARTESYGQYF.

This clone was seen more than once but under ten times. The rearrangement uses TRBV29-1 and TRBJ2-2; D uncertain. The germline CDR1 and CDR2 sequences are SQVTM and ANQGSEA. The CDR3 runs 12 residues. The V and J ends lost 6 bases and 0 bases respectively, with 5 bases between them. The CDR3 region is CSVRSNTGELFF. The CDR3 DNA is TGCAGCGTCCGGTCGAACACCGGGGAGCTGTTTTTT.